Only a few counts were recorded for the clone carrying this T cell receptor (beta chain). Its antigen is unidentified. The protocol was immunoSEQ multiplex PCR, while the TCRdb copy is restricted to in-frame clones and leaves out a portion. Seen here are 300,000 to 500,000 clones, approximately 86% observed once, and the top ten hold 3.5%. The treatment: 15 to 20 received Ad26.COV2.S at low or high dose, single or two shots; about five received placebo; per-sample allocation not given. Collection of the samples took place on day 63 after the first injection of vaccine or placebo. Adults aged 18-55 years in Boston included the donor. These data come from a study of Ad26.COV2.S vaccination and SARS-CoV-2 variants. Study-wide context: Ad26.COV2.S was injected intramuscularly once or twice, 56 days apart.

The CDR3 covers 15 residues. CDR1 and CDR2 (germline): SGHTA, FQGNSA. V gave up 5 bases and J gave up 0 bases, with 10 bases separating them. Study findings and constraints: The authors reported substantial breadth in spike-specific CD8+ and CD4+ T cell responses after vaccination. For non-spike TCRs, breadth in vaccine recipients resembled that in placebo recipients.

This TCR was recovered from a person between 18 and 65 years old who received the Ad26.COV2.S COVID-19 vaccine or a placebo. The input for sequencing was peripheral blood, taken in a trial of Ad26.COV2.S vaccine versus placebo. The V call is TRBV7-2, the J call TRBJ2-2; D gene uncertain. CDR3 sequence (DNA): TGTGCCAGCAGCGGACGGTCTCCGAACACCGGGGAGCTGTTTTTT. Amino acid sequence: CASSGRSPNTGELFF.